These 21 T cell receptor beta chains originate from one sample sequenced in a study of T cell responses to AZD1222 COVID-19 vaccine. TCRdb keeps only in-frame clones here, not all; method: immunoSEQ multiplex PCR. The sample includes roughly 99,000 clones, about nine tenths seen only once; the top ten take less than 7.5%. The material was peripheral blood, obtained 28 days after the second AZD1222 dose. Source of these receptors: an adult who received the AZD1222 COVID-19 vaccine.

The rearrangement links TRBV10-2 to TRBJ2-5; D call uncertain. CDR1 is WSHSY, CDR2 SAAADI, per germline. Trimming pared 6 bases from V and 5 bases from J, leaving 13 bases between. This CDR3 comprises 13 residues. In nucleotides, the CDR3 is TGCGCCAGCAGCCCCAGAAACCCGGAGACCCAGTACTTC. Translated, it gives CASSPRNPETQYF.

This clone was counted a single time. The V call is TRBV20-1, the J call TRBJ1-5; 8 bases are a match to TRBD1. CDR1 DFQATT and CDR2 SNEGSKA come from the germline V gene (reference sequence). Trimming removed 3 bases from V and 2 bases from J; junction bases left unmatched: 6. CDR3 length equals 15 residues. Written as DNA, the CDR3 is TGCAGTGCTAGTCAGGGGGCGCAGGGCAATCAGCCCCAGCATTTT. Its translation is CSASQGAQGNQPQHF.

The V call is TRBV6-5, the J call TRBJ2-7, with D possibly being TRBD1 (6 bases). There are 16 residues in the CDR3. Germline CDR1 and CDR2: MNHEY and SVGAGI. V lost 0 bases and J lost 3, with 15 bases in between. The CDR3 protein is CASSYSWGPGVYEQYF. The CDR3 DNA reads TGTGCCAGCAGTTACTCTTGGGGGCCAGGGGTCTACGAGCAGTACTTC.

The J gene is TRBJ1-2, the V gene TRBV2, with unresolved D. Germline CDR1 reads SNHLY; CDR2 reads FYNNEI. CDR3 size: 14 residues. Trimming took 2 bases from V and 6 from J, leaving 13 bases between them. In nucleotides, the CDR3 is TGTGCCAGCAGTGAAATAGTAAGGAGGAATGGCTACACCTTC. Its translation: CASSEIVRRNGYTF.

The chain uses TRBV24-1 and TRBJ2-7, with TRBD1 as a possible D gene (6 bases). Germline CDR1 and CDR2: KGHDR and SFDVKD. This CDR3 has 14 residues. V was clipped by 4 bases and J by 4 bases, with 13 bases between them. CDR3 loop: CATSDPDRGYEQYF. The DNA of the CDR3 is TGTGCCACCAGTGACCCGGACAGAGGATACGAGCAGTACTTC.

V is TRBV25-1 and J is TRBJ1-2; 8 nucleotides match TRBD1. Germline loops: CDR1 MGHDK, CDR2 SYGVNS. V lost 4 bases, J lost 6 bases, and 16 bases stayed unmatched. The CDR3 sequence is 17 residues long. The CDR3 sequence: CASSGGGTGRSEDGYTF. CDR3 DNA: TGTGCCAGCAGTGGGGGGGGGACAGGTCGCTCGGAGGATGGCTACACCTTC.

This chain uses TRBV6-6 with TRBJ2-5; D gene ambiguous. The CDR3 totals 16 residues. The germline V and J ends were trimmed by 4 bases and 1 base, with 16 bases remaining between them. Germline V gene data show CDR1 as MNHNY and CDR2 as SVGAGI (reference sequence). The CDR3 reads CASSWQSGTAQETQYF. In nucleotides, the CDR3 is TGTGCCAGCAGTTGGCAATCGGGTACGGCCCAAGAGACCCAGTACTTC.

A single count supports this clone. This rearrangement joins TRBV7-9 to TRBJ1-2, with D hard to call. Trimming took 0 bases from V and 0 from J, leaving 8 bases between them. The CDR3 runs 15 residues. The germline gives CDR1 SEHNR, CDR2 FQNEAQ (reference sequence). CDR3 nucleotide sequence: TGTGCCAGCAGCTTAGCGGGCGGCCCTAACTATGGCTACACCTTC. Encoded protein: CASSLAGGPNYGYTF.

This clone was seen only once. The V call is TRBV7-9, the J call TRBJ2-3; weak D call: TRBD1 (6 bases). Per germline, CDR1 SEHNR and CDR2 FQNEAQ (reference sequence). This CDR3 has 16 residues. With 5 bases removed from V and 0 bases from J, the gap between germline ends came to 15 bases. CDR3 loop: CASSPLTGPSTDTQYF. In nucleotides, the CDR3 is TGTGCCAGCAGCCCCCTGACAGGTCCTAGCACAGATACGCAGTATTTT. Full variable domain (rest looked up from reference TRBV7-9 and TRBJ2-3): DTGVSQNPRHKITKRGQNVTFRCDPISEHNRLYWYRQTLGQGPEFLTYFQNEAQLEKSRLLSDRFSAERPKGSFSTLEIQRTEQGDSAMYLCASSPLTGPSTDTQYFGPGTRLTVL.

The V call is TRBV7-2, the J call TRBJ1-1, with D uncertain. V was shortened by 7 bases and J by 0 bases, with 18 bases between the two germline ends. This CDR3 is 16 amino acids long. CDR1 SGHTA and CDR2 FQGNSA come from the germline V gene. The CDR3 sequence: CASTFGRTVMNTEAFF. CDR3 DNA sequence: TGTGCCAGCACCTTCGGACGGACCGTCATGAACACTGAAGCTTTCTTT.

This clone was counted a few times. The CDR3 DNA is TGTGCCAGTAGTATAGCGCAAGTCACAGATACGCAGTATTTT. Its translation: CASSIAQVTDTQYF. The chain links TRBV19 to TRBJ2-3, with D unresolved. The CDR3 sequence is 14 residues long. V lost 1 base and J lost 2, with 7 bases in between. Germline values: CDR1 LNHDA, CDR2 SQIVND (reference sequence).

This clone was counted only a few times. The V gene is TRBV2, the J gene TRBJ1-2, with 7 bases that match TRBD1. Trimming removed 3 bases from V and 1 base from J; junction bases left unmatched: 2. The germline gives CDR1 SNHLY, CDR2 FYNNEI. The CDR3 covers 14 residues. Here the CDR3 DNA reads TGTGCCAGCAGTGATTACAGGGGTAACTATGGCTACACCTTC. It codes for CASSDYRGNYGYTF. The variable domain in full, with the rest retrieved from reference TRBV2 and TRBJ1-2, is EPEVTQTPSHQVTQMGQEVILRCVPISNHLYFYWYRQILGQKVEFLVSFYNNEISEKSEIFDDQFSVERPDGSNFTLKIRSTKLEDSAMYFCASSDYRGNYGYTFGSGTRLTVV.

V is TRBV11-2 and J is TRBJ1-2; weak D call: TRBD1 (5 bases). Germline V gene sequence: CDR1 SGHAT, CDR2 FQNNGV. The length of the CDR3 is 14 residues. V was clipped by 1 base and J by 6 bases, with 12 bases between them. CDR3 protein: CASSLGAGSHGYTF. The CDR3 nucleotides are TGTGCCAGCAGCTTAGGCGCAGGGAGTCATGGCTACACCTTC.

The genes are TRBV18 and TRBJ1-4; D is undetermined. The germline V and J ends were trimmed by 1 base and 3 bases, with 12 bases remaining between them. The CDR3 extends over 16 amino acids. Germline CDR1 KGHSH, CDR2 LQKENI. CDR3 amino acids: CASSPRPLEANEKLFF. CDR3 DNA: TGTGCCAGCTCACCACGGCCCCTAGAGGCTAATGAAAAACTGTTTTTT.

V gene TRBV11-2 combines with J gene TRBJ2-1, with TRBD2 identical over 7 bases. Germline V CDR1 and CDR2: SGHAT, FQNNGV. Trimming cost V 5 bases and J 10 bases; bases outside gene matches: 2. There are 11 residues in the CDR3. The CDR3 loop reads CASSPGGEQFF. In DNA, the CDR3 is TGTGCCAGCAGCCCCGGGGGGGAGCAGTTCTTC.

The rearrangement joins TRBV27 to TRBJ2-4; perhaps TRBD1 as D (5 bases). Germline-derived CDR1 and CDR2 are MNHEY and SMNVEV (reference sequence). This CDR3 spans 15 amino acids. Trimming removed 4 bases at V and 1 base at J, with 11 bases between. This CDR3 is CASSSRKGAKNIQYF. The CDR3 DNA sequence: TGTGCCAGCAGTTCCCGGAAGGGGGCCAAAAACATTCAGTACTTC.

V and J are TRBV4-3 and TRBJ1-5; D unclear. Germline V gives CDR1 LGHNA, CDR2 YSLEER. Trimming shortened V by 3 bases and J by 9 bases, and 9 bases separated the two germline ends. This CDR3 has 12 residues. As DNA, the CDR3 is TGCGCCAGCAGCCATTCTGATGGGCCCCAGCATTTT. This gives the protein CASSHSDGPQHF.

This rearrangement joins TRBV9 to TRBJ2-1; either TRBD1 or TRBD2 may fit D (5 bases each). CDR3 length: 18 residues. Between the trimmed V and J ends, which lost 4 bases and 2 bases, there was a span of 22 bases. Looked up from germline, CDR1 is SGDLS and CDR2 is YYNGEE. CDR3 region: CASSFTADGAYTYNEQFF. As DNA, the CDR3 is TGTGCCAGCAGCTTCACAGCGGACGGGGCATACACCTACAATGAGCAGTTCTTC.

The chain uses TRBV2 and TRBJ1-5; the match to TRBD1 covers 7 bases. The CDR3 covers 14 residues. Looked up from germline, CDR1 is SNHLY and CDR2 is FYNNEI. Losses at the gene ends were 4 bases for V and 9 bases for J; bases not matched to a gene: 9. The CDR3, as DNA: TGTGCCAGCAGTGGAGGGGGACAGTCCCCGCCCCAGCATTTT. It translates to CASSGGGQSPPQHF.

The sample holds one count of this clone. V is TRBV9 and J is TRBJ1-5; D unresolved. The CDR3 runs 14 residues. CDR1 SGDLS and CDR2 YYNGEE come from the germline V gene. Trimming left V 4 bases short and J 4 bases short, with 12 bases between. The DNA of the CDR3 is TGTGCCAGCAGCCAGTCATCGGGGAATCAGCCCCAGCATTTT. Translating gives CASSQSSGNQPQHF. The whole variable domain, remainder taken from reference TRBV9 and TRBJ1-5, is DSGVTQTPKHLITATGQRVTLRCSPRSGDLSVYWYQQSLDQGLQFLIQYYNGEERAKGNILERFSAQQFPDLHSELNLSSLELGDSALYFCASSQSSGNQPQHFGDGTRLSIL.

The genes are TRBV7-8 and TRBJ1-1; D unresolved. Per the germline V gene, CDR1 is SGHVS and CDR2 is FQNEAQ. Trimming left V 2 bases short and J 2 bases short, with 12 bases between. This CDR3 has 15 amino acids. The chain's CDR3 is CASSLRAAINTEAFF. The DNA of the CDR3 is TGTGCCAGCAGCTTAAGGGCAGCAATAAACACTGAAGCTTTCTTT.